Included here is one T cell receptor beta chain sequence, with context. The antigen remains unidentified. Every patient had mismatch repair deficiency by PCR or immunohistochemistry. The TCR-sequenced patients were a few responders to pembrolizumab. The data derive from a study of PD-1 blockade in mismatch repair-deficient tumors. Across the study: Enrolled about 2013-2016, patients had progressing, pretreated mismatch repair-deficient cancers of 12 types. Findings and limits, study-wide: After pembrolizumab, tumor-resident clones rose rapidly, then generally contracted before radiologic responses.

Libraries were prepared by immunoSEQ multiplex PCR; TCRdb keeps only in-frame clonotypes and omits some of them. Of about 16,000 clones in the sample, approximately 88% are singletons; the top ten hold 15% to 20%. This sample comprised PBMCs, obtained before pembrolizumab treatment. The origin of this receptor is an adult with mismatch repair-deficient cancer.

As DNA, the CDR3 is TGTGCCAGCAGCCGGACTAGCGGGGGCTATGAGCAGTTCTTC. Its translation: CASSRTSGGYEQFF. The chain combines TRBV7-8 with TRBJ2-1, with 13 bases identical to TRBD2. The germline V gene encodes CDR1 SGHVS and CDR2 FQNEAQ. J gave up 8 bases and V 5 bases, and 3 bases lay outside the gene matches. The CDR3 covers 14 residues.